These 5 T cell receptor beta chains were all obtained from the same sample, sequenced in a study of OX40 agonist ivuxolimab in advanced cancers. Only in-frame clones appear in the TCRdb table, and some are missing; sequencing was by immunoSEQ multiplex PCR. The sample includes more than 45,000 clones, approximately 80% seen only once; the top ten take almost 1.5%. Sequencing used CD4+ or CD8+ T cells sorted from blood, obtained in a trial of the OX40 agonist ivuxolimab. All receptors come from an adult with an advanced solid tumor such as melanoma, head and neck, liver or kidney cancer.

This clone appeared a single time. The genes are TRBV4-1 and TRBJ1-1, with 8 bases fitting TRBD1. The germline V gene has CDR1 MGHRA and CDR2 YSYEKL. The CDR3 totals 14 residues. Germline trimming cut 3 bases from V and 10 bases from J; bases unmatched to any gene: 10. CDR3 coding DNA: TGCGCCAGCAGCCAGAAAACAGGGGGTGGTGGAGCTTTCTTT. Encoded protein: CASSQKTGGGGAFF.

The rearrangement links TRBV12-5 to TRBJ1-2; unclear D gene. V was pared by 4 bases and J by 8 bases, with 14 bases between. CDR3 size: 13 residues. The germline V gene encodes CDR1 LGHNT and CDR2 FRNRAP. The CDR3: CASGSGWARGYTF. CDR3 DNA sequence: TGTGCTAGTGGTTCGGGGTGGGCTCGGGGCTACACCTTC. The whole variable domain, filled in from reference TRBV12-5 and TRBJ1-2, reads DARVTQTPRHKVTEMGQEVTMRCQPILGHNTVFWYRQTMMQGLELLAYFRNRAPLDDSGMPKDRFSAEMPDATLATLKIQPSEPRDSAVYFCASGSGWARGYTFGSGTRLTVV.

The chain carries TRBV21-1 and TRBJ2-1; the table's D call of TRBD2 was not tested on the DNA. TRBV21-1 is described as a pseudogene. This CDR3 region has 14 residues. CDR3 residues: CASSKEAAGGPGFF. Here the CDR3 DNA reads TGTGCCAGCAGCAAAGAGGCAGCGGGAGGGCCGGGGTTCTTC.

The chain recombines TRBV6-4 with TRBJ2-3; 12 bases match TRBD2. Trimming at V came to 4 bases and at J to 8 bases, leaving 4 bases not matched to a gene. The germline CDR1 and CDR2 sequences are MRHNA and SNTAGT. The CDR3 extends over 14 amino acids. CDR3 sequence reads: CASSASGGDGTQYF. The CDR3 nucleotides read TGTGCCAGCAGTGCTAGCGGGGGGGATGGTACGCAGTATTTT.

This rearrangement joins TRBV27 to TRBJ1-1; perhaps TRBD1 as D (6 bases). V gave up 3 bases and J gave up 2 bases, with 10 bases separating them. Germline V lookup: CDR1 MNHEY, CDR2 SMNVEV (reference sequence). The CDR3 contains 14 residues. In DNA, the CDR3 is TGTGCCAGCAGTTTCGGGGGGGCCAACACTGAAGCTTTCTTT. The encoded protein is CASSFGGANTEAFF.